This TCR beta chain stems from a study of T cells after yellow fever vaccination. Overall study context: Fractions of low cell number were prepared using SMART-Seq v4 Ultra Low Input. Points from the study as a whole: Though it reached lower strength, the secondary response hit its peak faster, day 5 versus 15. Most primary-vaccination clones recurred post-booster (roughly 96% CD4, around 86% CD8). Repertoires sorted by FACS could include abundant clonotypes that are contaminants from the bulk population.

A few counts support this clonotype. Antigen: not known. Trimming removed 0 bases from V and 7 bases from J, with 11 bases in between. Germline V gene data show CDR1 as SGHRS and CDR2 as YFSETQ. This CDR3 has 15 amino acids. Using its own MiXCR run on the 5' RACE reads, TCRdb lists one record per CDR3 protein. The sample shows about 210,000 distinct CDR3 sequences, approximately 3% of them seen only once. The sequence came from a man between 18 and 35 years old who received the YFV17D yellow fever vaccine. This chain uses TRBV5-1 with TRBJ1-6; D unclear. Sequencing used CD4+ T cells sorted from PBMCs, obtained 10 days after the yellow fever booster vaccination. The CDR3 reads CASSLVEDLNSPLHF. CDR3 DNA sequence: TGCGCCAGCAGCTTGGTAGAAGACCTAAATTCACCCCTCCACTTT.